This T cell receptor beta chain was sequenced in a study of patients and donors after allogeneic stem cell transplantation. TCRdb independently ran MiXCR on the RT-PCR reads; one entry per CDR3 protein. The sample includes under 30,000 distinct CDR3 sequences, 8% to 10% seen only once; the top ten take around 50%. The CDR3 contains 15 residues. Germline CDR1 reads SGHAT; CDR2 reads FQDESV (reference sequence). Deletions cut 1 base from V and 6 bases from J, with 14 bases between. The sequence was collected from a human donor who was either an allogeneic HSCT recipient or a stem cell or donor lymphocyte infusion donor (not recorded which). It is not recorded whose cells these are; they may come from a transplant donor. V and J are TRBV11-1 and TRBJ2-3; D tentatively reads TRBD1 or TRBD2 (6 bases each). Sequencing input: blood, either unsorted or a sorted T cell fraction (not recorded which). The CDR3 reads CASSLVGGTGDTQYF. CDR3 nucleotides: TGTGCCAGCAGCTTAGTAGGGGGGACTGGTGATACGCAGTATTTT.